The text below deals with one T cell receptor beta chain. V lost 9 bases to trimming and J lost 2 bases, with 17 bases between them. The germline V gene encodes CDR1 LNHDA and CDR2 SQIVND (reference sequence). The CDR3 sequence is 15 residues long. Original handling: Amplification of reference gene primers provided the estimated nucleated cell counts. Assay used: immunoSEQ multiplex PCR; TCRdb lists only in-frame clones, some missing. V and J calls and clone size are given by that table; D and trimming were obtained from the DNA. This sample has about 190,000 clones, with about 85% found just once. This sample was included in a study of blood T cell repertoires in COVID-19.

This clonotype was obtained from a human donor in a cohort sampled during active COVID-19. V gene TRBV19 combines with J gene TRBJ2-4; possibly TRBD2 for D (6 bases). Sequencing was done on a sample of peripheral blood. In nucleotides, the CDR3 is TGTGCCAGCAGCCCCCGGGGGAAGACCAAAAACATTCAGTACTTC. Protein product: CASSPRGKTKNIQYF.